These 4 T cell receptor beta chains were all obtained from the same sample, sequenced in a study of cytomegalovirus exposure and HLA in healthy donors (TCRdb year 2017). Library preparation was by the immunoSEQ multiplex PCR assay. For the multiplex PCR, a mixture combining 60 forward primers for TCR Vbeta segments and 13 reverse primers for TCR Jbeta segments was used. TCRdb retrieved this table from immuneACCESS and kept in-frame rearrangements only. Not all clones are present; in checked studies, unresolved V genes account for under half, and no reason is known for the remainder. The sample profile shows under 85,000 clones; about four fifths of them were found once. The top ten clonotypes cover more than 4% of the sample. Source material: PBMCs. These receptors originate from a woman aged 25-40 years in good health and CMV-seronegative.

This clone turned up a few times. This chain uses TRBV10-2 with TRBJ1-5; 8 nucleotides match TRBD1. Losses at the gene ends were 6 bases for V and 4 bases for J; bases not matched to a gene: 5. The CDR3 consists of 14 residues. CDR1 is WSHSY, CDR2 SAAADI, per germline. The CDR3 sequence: CASREGQVNQPQHF. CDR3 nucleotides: TGCGCCAGCAGAGAGGGACAGGTGAATCAGCCCCAGCATTTT.

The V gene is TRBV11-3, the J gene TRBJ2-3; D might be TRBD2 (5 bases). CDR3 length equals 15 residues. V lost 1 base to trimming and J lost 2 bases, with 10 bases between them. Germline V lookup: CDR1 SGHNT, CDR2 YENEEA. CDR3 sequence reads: CASSLAGTITDTQYF. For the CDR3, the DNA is TGTGCCAGCAGCTTAGCGGGAACGATCACAGATACGCAGTATTTT. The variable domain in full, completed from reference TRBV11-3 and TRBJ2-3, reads EAGVVQSPRYKIIEKKQPVAFWCNPISGHNTLYWYLQNLGQGPELLIRYENEEAVDDSQLPKDRFSAERLKGVDSTLKIQPAELGDSAVYLCASSLAGTITDTQYFGPGTRLTVL.

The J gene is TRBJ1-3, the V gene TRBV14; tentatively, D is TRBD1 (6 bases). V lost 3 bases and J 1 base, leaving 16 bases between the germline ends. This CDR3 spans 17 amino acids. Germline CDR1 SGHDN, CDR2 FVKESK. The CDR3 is CASSQGAGGDSGNTIYF. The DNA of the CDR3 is TGTGCCAGCAGCCAGGGGGCGGGAGGCGATTCTGGAAACACCATATATTTT.

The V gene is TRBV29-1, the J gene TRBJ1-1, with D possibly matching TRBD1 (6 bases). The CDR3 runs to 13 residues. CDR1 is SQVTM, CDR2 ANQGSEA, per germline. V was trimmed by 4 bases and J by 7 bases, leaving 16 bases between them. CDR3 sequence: CSVAYREFGEAFF. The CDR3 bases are TGCAGCGTTGCATACAGGGAATTTGGTGAAGCTTTCTTT.